This T cell receptor (beta chain) derives from a study of siplizumab effects on memory and regulatory T cells (dated by TCRdb to about 2019). For context, the study as a whole: The effect of the anti-CD2 antibody siplizumab on alloreactive T-cell subsets was examined in allogeneic mixed lymphocyte reactions constructed from human PBMCs.

The protocol used for the library was the immunoSEQ multiplex PCR assay. Some 100,000 TCR templates per sample were assayed by the deep sequencing platform. Genomic DNA extracted from sorted T cells was the material used for TCRbeta CDR3 sequencing. In the paper's pipeline: The R programming language was used for clonal analysis of the TCRbeta CDR3 data. Comparing unstimulated samples against CFSE-low samples taken after the reaction was how alloreactive CD4+ and CD8+ clones were defined. By matching sequences to the repertoires of sorted unstimulated Treg and non-Treg cells, each alloreactive CD4+ clone was assigned a regulatory or non-regulatory origin. Imported from immuneACCESS, the table was reduced by TCRdb to in-frame sequences with V and J called. These copies leave out some clones; in studies compared against another copy, an unresolved V gene accounts for under half, and the cause of the remainder is not known. From that table come the V and J calls and clone size; the DNA was used to work out D and trimming. The sample data list around 100,000 clones, and around 95% of these were observed just once. In total, the top ten clones hold around 0.6% of the sample.

Sorted unstimulated T cells, along with proliferating T cells recovered from mixed lymphocyte reactions, underwent TCRbeta CDR3 sequencing. Fresh whole blood from 9 to 10 HLA-typed healthy donors served as the source for isolating PBMCs. To map where alloreactive clones came from, unstimulated CD4+ regulatory T cells were FACS-sorted. The germline V gene supplies CDR1 SGHVS and CDR2 FQNEAQ. Including the terminal cysteine and phenylalanine, the CDR3 comprises 16 residues. Of the read, only the CDR3 DNA is kept; its 48 bases are in frame from base 1. V loses 4 bases at its end and J loses 4 bases; junction bases beyond the gene matches: 6. General conclusions and limits of the study: The cumulative frequency of alloreactive sequences that could be traced back to unstimulated CD4+ memory T cells was significantly reduced by siplizumab. Because sequences below about 10^-5 frequency were poorly captured, only a minor fraction of alloreactive clones could be mapped to unstimulated subsets. About 80-96% of proliferating CD4+ or CD8+ clones could not be given a naive or memory phenotype. Among mappable alloreactive CD4+ clones, the Treg-derived fraction averaged around 63% with siplizumab versus about 27% in control reactions. Unstimulated naive T cells appeared more diverse than memory T cells, and naive cells seemed to contribute substantially to the alloresponse. The suppressive function of proliferating Tregs from siplizumab cultures was not functionally confirmed.

Turning to this clone: It has no known antigen specificity. The sample holds no much larger clone one base away, and base qualities are not on file.

Here the chain combines TRBV7-8 and TRBJ2-7, and 14 junction bases match TRBD2. The sequence was obtained from a human donor in good health. The source material was Tregs sorted from blood. The bases read TGTGCCAGCAGCTCCCAGACTAGCGGGAGGGGGTACGAGCAGTACTTC. This encodes CASSSQTSGRGYEQYF.